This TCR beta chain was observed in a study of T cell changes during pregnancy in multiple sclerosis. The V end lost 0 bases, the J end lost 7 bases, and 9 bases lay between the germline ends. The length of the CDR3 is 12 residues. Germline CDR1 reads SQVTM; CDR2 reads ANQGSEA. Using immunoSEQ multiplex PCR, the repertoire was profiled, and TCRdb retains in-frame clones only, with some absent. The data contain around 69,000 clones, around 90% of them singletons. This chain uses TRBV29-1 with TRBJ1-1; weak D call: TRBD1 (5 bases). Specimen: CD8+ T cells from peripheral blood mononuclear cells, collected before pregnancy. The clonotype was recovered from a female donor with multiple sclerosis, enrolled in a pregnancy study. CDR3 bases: TGCAGCGTTGAAGATCAGGGAGGTGAAGCTTTCTTT. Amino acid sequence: CSVEDQGGEAFF.